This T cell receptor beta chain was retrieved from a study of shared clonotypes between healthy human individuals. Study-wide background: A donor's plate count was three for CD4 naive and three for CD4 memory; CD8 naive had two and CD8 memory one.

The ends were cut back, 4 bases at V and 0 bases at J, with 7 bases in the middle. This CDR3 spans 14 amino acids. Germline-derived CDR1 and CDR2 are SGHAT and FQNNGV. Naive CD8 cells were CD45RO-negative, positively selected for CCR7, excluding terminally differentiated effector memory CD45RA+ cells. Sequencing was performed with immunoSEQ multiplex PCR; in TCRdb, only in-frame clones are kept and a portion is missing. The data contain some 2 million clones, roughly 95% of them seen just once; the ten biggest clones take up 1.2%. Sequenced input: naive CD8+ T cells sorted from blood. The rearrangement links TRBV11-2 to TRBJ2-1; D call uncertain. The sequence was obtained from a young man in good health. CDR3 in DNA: TGTGCCAGCAGCTCCTCAGACTCCTACAATGAGCAGTTCTTC. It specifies CASSSSDSYNEQFF. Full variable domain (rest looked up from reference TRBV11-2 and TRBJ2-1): EAGVAQSPRYKIIEKRQSVAFWCNPISGHATLYWYQQILGQGPKLLIQFQNNGVVDDSQLPKDRFSAERLKGVDSTLKIQPAKLEDSAVYLCASSSSDSYNEQFFGPGTRLTVL.